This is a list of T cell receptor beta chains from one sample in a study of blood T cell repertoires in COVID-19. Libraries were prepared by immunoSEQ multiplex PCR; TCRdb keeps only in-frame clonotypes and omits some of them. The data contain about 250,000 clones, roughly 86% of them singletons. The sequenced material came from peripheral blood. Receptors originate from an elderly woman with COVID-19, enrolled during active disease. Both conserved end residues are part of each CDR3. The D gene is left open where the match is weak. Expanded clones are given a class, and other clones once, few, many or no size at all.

TGTGCCAGCAGTTTTTTACAGGGTGCGGCCACCTTC	CASSFLQGAATF	NA	12	TRBJ1-2	NA	TRBV12-3/TRBV12-4
TGTGCCAGCAGCGCCTATAGCGGGGGGGAACTTGGGGATGAGCAGTTCTTC	CASSAYSGGELGDEQFF	once	17	TRBJ2-1	TRBD2	TRBV9
TGCAGCGTTGCTGAAAAGGGGGCACGTAATCAGCCCCAGCATTTT	CSVAEKGARNQPQHF	NA	15	TRBJ1-5	TRBD1	TRBV29-1
TGCGCCAGCAGCCTGACGACTAGCGGGGCGAGCACAGATACGCAGTATTTT	CASSLTTSGASTDTQYF	once	17	TRBJ2-3	TRBD2	TRBV4-1
TGTGCCAGCAGTTTAGTCAGGGGAGTCGGTACGCAGTATTTT	CASSLVRGVGTQYF	once	14	TRBJ2-3	NA	TRBV28
TGTGCCAGCAGCTTAGCGCGGAGCGGGGGAGAGACCCAGTACTTC	CASSLARSGGETQYF	NA	15	TRBJ2-5	TRBD2	TRBV7-2
TGTGCCAGTCAGCGACAGGGGTCAGATACGCAGTATTTT	CASQRQGSDTQYF	NA	13	TRBJ2-3	TRBD1	TRBV10-3
TGCGCCAGCAGCCTCCCAGGGGGCAGAAAGGGCACTGAAGCTTTCTTT	CASSLPGGRKGTEAFF	NA	16	TRBJ1-1	TRBD1	TRBV5-1
TGTGCCAGCGGGACAGGGGGAGGAAACACCATATATTTT	CASGTGGGNTIYF	NA	13	TRBJ1-3	TRBD1	TRBV25-1
TGTGCCAGCAGCTCCAAGTCGGGGGCGGGGGGGCCCGGAGAGACCCAGTACTTC	CASSSKSGAGGPGETQYF	NA	18	TRBJ2-5	TRBD2	TRBV5-4
TGTGCCAGCAGCCTCGGGGGGATAGGAAACACCATATATTTT	CASSLGGIGNTIYF	NA	14	TRBJ1-3	NA	TRBV11-3
TGTGCCAGCAGCCCAGGGACAGGGAGCGATCAGCCCCAGCATTTT	CASSPGTGSDQPQHF	once	15	TRBJ1-5	TRBD1	TRBV7-9
TGTGCCAGAACCAGGGGAGAGGGGAGCACAGATACGCAGTATTTT	CARTRGEGSTDTQYF	NA	15	TRBJ2-3	NA	TRBV2
TGTGCCAGCAGCCCACGAAAGCGGGGGGGCCCCGATGAGCAGTTCTTC	CASSPRKRGGPDEQFF	NA	16	TRBJ2-1	TRBD2	TRBV6-2/TRBV6-3